This TCR beta chain was captured by sequencing in a study of T cells in Graves' hyperthyroidism and ophthalmopathy. Background on the study: Pretreatment peripheral blood was obtained at initial diagnosis.

CDR3 size: 19 residues. The germline V gene encodes CDR1 SGHDT and CDR2 YYEEEE. The trim removed 1 base at V and 0 bases at J, leaving 7 bases unmatched. Ophthalmopathy patients showed a Clinical Activity Score of at least 3, NOSPECS grade of at least 4 and duration under 3 months. Amplification targeted TCR beta CDR3 regions from RNA transcripts. HTBI primers were used for first-round RT-PCR of the TCR CDR3. MiXCR, run by TCRdb on the multiplex PCR reads, gives a single entry per CDR3 protein. The table includes hundreds of thousands of distinct CDR3 sequences, around 13% detected once. In regard to this clonotype: The target antigen is unknown.

Study-wide findings and caveats: Most clonotypes that expanded in the thyroid above 0.001 also showed up in blood.

The chain has TRBV5-6 and TRBJ2-1; 13 bases match TRBD2. This sequence originates from a woman aged 45-65 years with Graves' ophthalmopathy. Sample: blood. The CDR3 DNA is TGTGCCAGCAGCTTGCCCGGACTAGCGGGAGCCTCCTCCTACAATGAGCAGTTCTTC. Amino acids: CASSLPGLAGASSYNEQFF.